These 19 T cell receptor beta chains were all obtained from the same sample, sequenced in a study of technical replicates of blood from several donors. Repertoires were generated with immunoSEQ multiplex PCR, while TCRdb's copy carries only in-frame clones and drops some. The table has over 65,000 clones, almost 98% seen once. The specimen sequenced was T cells isolated from PBMCs. These receptor sequences come from a human donor in good health.

The gene calls are TRBV6-1 and TRBJ2-3, with D perhaps TRBD1 (5 bases). From germline, CDR1 is MNHNS and CDR2 SASEGT. The CDR3 contains 13 residues. V gave up 3 bases and J gave up 10 bases, with 14 bases separating them. The CDR3 nucleotides are TGTGCCAGCAGTGACGTGACAGTCTCGGCGCAGTATTTT. Protein sequence: CASSDVTVSAQYF.

CDR3 in amino acids: CASSPPSGQIYGYTF. The CDR3 DNA follows: TGTGCCAGCTCACCACCGTCGGGACAGATCTATGGCTACACCTTC. The gene calls are TRBV18 and TRBJ1-2; 7 bases align to TRBD1. Germline V lookup: CDR1 KGHSH, CDR2 LQKENI. The CDR3 runs to 15 residues. The V segment lost 0 bases and the J segment 4 bases; nucleotides outside the gene matches: 5.

The chain links TRBV28 to TRBJ2-7; no definite D call. Trimming cost V 3 bases and J 3 bases, with 9 bases left between them. CDR1 MDHEN and CDR2 SYDVKM come from the germline V gene. This CDR3 region has 13 residues. The DNA for the CDR3 is TGTGCCAGCAGTTTGCGTAGAGACTACGAGCAGTACTTC. Its translation: CASSLRRDYEQYF.

The gene calls are TRBV28 and TRBJ1-2, with D perhaps matching TRBD1 (6 bases). Germline V CDR1 and CDR2: MDHEN, SYDVKM. The V end lost 8 bases, the J end lost 4 bases, and 14 bases lay between the germline ends. The CDR3 has 13 residues. The chain's CDR3 is CASRDKIPYGYTF. CDR3 in DNA: TGTGCCAGCCGGGACAAAATCCCCTATGGCTACACCTTC.

The genes are TRBV5-1 and TRBJ1-1; the match to TRBD1 covers 8 bases. The trim removed 3 bases at V and 4 bases at J, leaving 5 bases unmatched. The CDR3 runs to 14 residues. Germline CDR1 and CDR2: SGHRS and YFSETQ. The chain's CDR3 is CASSSDGQGTEAFF. CDR3 sequence (DNA): TGCGCCAGCAGCTCAGACGGACAGGGCACTGAAGCTTTCTTT.

The gene calls are TRBV18 and TRBJ2-7, with D possibly TRBD2 on 6 matching bases. The CDR3 is 18 residues long. The ends were cut back, 8 bases at V and 6 bases at J, with 32 bases in the middle. Germline values: CDR1 KGHSH, CDR2 LQKENI. CDR3 amino acids: CASAIRDSPSFAPSEQYF. CDR3 coding DNA: TGTGCCAGCGCAATCCGGGACTCCCCTTCCTTTGCCCCTTCCGAGCAGTACTTC.

The chain joins TRBV6-5 to TRBJ1-5; TRBD1 might be the D (5 bases). This CDR3 has 16 residues. Germline V gene lookup returns CDR1 MNHEY and CDR2 SVGAGI. V gave up 0 bases and J gave up 2 bases, with 11 bases separating them. Here the CDR3 DNA reads TGTGCCAGCAGTTACTCGTGGGGGGGAGGCAATCAGCCCCAGCATTTT. Protein product: CASSYSWGGGNQPQHF.

The rearrangement uses TRBV6-5 and TRBJ2-2, with D maybe TRBD1 (6 bases). V dropped 8 bases and J dropped 5 bases, with 12 bases sitting between them. Germline V gene data show CDR1 as MNHEY and CDR2 as SVGAGI. This CDR3 spans 13 amino acids. Here the CDR3 DNA reads TGTGCCAGCGGCGTAACAGGGACCGGGGAGCTGTTTTTT. Amino acid sequence: CASGVTGTGELFF.

The chain carries TRBV9 and TRBJ1-6; perhaps TRBD1 as D (5 bases). The CDR3 covers 14 residues. The germline V and J ends were trimmed by 2 bases and 9 bases, with 12 bases remaining between them. Germline CDR1 SGDLS, CDR2 YYNGEE. The CDR3 DNA follows: TGTGCCAGCAGCGTGGGACTTTTTTCTTCACCCCTCCACTTT. It translates to CASSVGLFSSPLHF.

This CDR3 reads CASSLGSRTDTQYF. Here the CDR3 DNA reads TGTGCCAGCAGCCTCGGGAGCCGCACAGATACGCAGTATTTT. The V and J genes are TRBV5-6 and TRBJ2-3; a possible D gene is TRBD2 (6 bases). CDR1 is SGHDT and CDR2 is YYEEEE in the germline V gene. This CDR3 region has 14 residues. V was clipped by 4 bases and J by 1 base, with 10 bases between them.

This chain links TRBV5-4 with TRBJ2-7; tentatively, D is TRBD1 (6 bases). The V and J ends lost 9 bases and 2 bases respectively, with 12 bases between them. CDR1 is SGHNT, CDR2 YYREEE, per germline (reference sequence). This CDR3 has 12 residues. CDR3 amino acids: CATNRAPYEQYF. The CDR3 nucleotides are TGTGCCACCAACAGGGCACCCTACGAGCAGTACTTC.

V gene TRBV11-1 combines with J gene TRBJ2-1, with no clear D. The CDR3 covers 15 residues. The ends were cut back, 0 bases at V and 8 bases at J, with 14 bases in the middle. Germline lookup yields CDR1 SGHAT and CDR2 FQDESV (reference sequence). CDR3 loop: CASSLASGKVDEQFF. Written as DNA, the CDR3 is TGTGCCAGCAGCTTAGCCTCGGGTAAAGTGGATGAGCAGTTCTTC.

The chain recombines TRBV6-5 with TRBJ2-3; TRBD2 matches 7 bases. The CDR3 is 14 residues long. V lost 9 bases and J lost 0; bases outside the gene matches: 6. Germline CDR1 reads MNHEY; CDR2 reads SVGAGI. The CDR3 DNA follows: TGTGCCAGACCGATGGGGGGGAGCACAGATACGCAGTATTTT. Protein: CARPMGGSTDTQYF.

The rearrangement joins TRBV18 to TRBJ1-4; D call uncertain. The CDR3 consists of 14 residues. Germline assignment: CDR1 KGHSH and CDR2 LQKENI. V was pared by 3 bases and J by 4 bases, with 9 bases between. The DNA of the CDR3 is TGTGCCAGCTCACCTTCACAGATTAATGAAAAACTGTTTTTT. Its translation is CASSPSQINEKLFF.

This rearrangement joins TRBV11-2 to TRBJ2-2, with 9 nucleotides matching TRBD2. This CDR3 contains 16 residues. Germline V CDR1 and CDR2: SGHAT, FQNNGV. V trimming: 5 bases; J trimming: 6 bases; junction bases outside the gene matches: 10. This CDR3 reads CASSRPGLALAGELFF. The CDR3, as DNA: TGTGCCAGCAGCCGCCCAGGACTAGCGTTGGCCGGGGAGCTGTTTTTT.

This chain uses TRBV28 with TRBJ1-5; D remains ambiguous. Trimming removed 6 bases at V and 6 bases at J, with 9 bases between. CDR1 and CDR2 (germline): MDHEN, SYDVKM. The CDR3 is made up of 12 amino acids. For the CDR3, the DNA is TGTGCCAGCAGCCGGGCGGGTCAGCCCCAGCATTTT. This codes for CASSRAGQPQHF.

The V call is TRBV4-1, the J call TRBJ1-2; 10 positions agree with TRBD1. Losses at the gene ends were 0 bases for V and 5 bases for J; bases not matched to a gene: 3. The CDR3 consists of 15 residues. Germline V gene sequence: CDR1 MGHRA, CDR2 YSYEKL. CDR3: CASSQEDRGGYGYTF. The CDR3 bases are TGCGCCAGCAGCCAAGAGGACAGGGGGGGATATGGCTACACCTTC.

CDR3 region: CASSLTGEKLFF. The CDR3 DNA is TGTGCCAGCAGCCTCACAGGTGAAAAACTGTTTTTT. The rearrangement joins TRBV7-6 to TRBJ1-4; D perhaps matches TRBD1 (5 bases). The CDR3 runs 12 residues. From germline, CDR1 is SGHVS and CDR2 FNYEAQ. V lost 5 bases, J lost 7 bases, and 8 bases lay in between.

The chain is built from TRBV6-5 and TRBJ2-7, with D possibly matching TRBD1 (6 bases). Trimming stripped 2 bases from V and 2 bases from J, with 13 bases between. This CDR3 contains 15 residues. Germline V lookup: CDR1 MNHEY, CDR2 SVGAGI. CDR3: CASSYGQGKPYEQYF. CDR3 coding DNA: TGTGCCAGCAGTTACGGCCAGGGGAAACCCTACGAGCAGTACTTC.